This TCR beta chain came from a study of blood T cell repertoires in COVID-19. Study-wide background: The study drew acute and convalescent COVID-19 samples from the United States, Italy and Spain.

Per the germline V gene, CDR1 is GTSNPN and CDR2 is SVGIG (reference sequence). Trimming stripped 4 bases from V and 4 bases from J, with 14 bases between. The CDR3 contains 15 residues. As originally analysed: The assay estimated nucleated cells by amplifying reference gene primers. Sequencing was performed with immunoSEQ multiplex PCR; in TCRdb, only in-frame clones are kept and a portion is missing. V, J and clone size are taken as reported in that table, and D and trimming were inferred from the DNA itself. The sample has around 59,000 clones, 88% seen once. The sequencing sample was made of peripheral blood. This TCR was recovered from a man aged 55 to 69 with acute or convalescent COVID-19. The chain uses TRBV30 and TRBJ1-6; perhaps TRBD1 as D (5 bases). CDR3 bases: TGTGCCTGGATGGTTAGGGGAGGGTATAATTCACCCCTCCACTTT. Translating it yields CAWMVRGGYNSPLHF. Combining the CDR3 with reference TRBV30 and TRBJ1-6 gives the whole variable domain SQTIHQWPATLVQPVGSPLSLECTVEGTSNPNLYWYRQAAGRGLQLLFYSVGIGQISSEVPQNLSASRPQDRQFILSSKKLLLSDSGFYLCAWMVRGGYNSPLHFGNGTRLTVT.